This T cell receptor beta chain is from a study of T cell repertoires in cytomegalovirus infection. V gave up 6 bases and J gave up 7 bases, with 12 bases separating them. The CDR3 consists of 11 residues. The germline CDR1 and CDR2 sequences are DFQATT and SNEGSKA (reference sequence). MiXCR was run by TCRdb on the reads, yielding one entry per CDR3 protein. The data show 300,000 to 400,000 distinct CDR3 sequences, about 29% seen once. On this clonotype itself: Its cognate antigen is unknown.

The chain couples TRBV20-1 to TRBJ1-2; a possible D gene is TRBD1 (6 bases). The origin of this receptor is a human donor in good health (CMV status not recorded). Some clones in this sample may be carry-over from other donors' samples. Here the sequenced sample was cultured PBMCs, taken from culture after CMV antigen stimulation. This CDR3 is CSAQRGGGYTF. As DNA, the CDR3 is TGCAGTGCGCAGAGGGGGGGTGGCTACACCTTC.